Sequencing of this T cell receptor (beta chain) was carried out in a study of Ad26.COV2.S vaccination and SARS-CoV-2 variants. V was clipped by 2 bases and J by 6 bases, with 10 bases between them. Germline-derived CDR1 and CDR2 are KGHSH and LQKENI. The CDR3 contains 13 residues. On this clone itself: Its antigen is as yet unknown.

Sequenced by immunoSEQ multiplex PCR; TCRdb stores in-frame clones only, minus some. The data contain about 400,000 clones, about 85% of them singletons. Treatment here: 15 to 20 received Ad26.COV2.S at low or high dose, single or two shots; about 5 received placebo; per-sample allocation not given. Samples analyzed were those drawn on day 63 after the first vaccine or placebo injection. Notes on the study in general: Comparability of non-spike TCR breadth was observed across vaccine and placebo recipients.

The input for sequencing was peripheral blood, taken in a trial of Ad26.COV2.S vaccine versus placebo. V is TRBV18 and J is TRBJ1-2, with D unresolved. The TCR originated in a person between 18 and 65 years old who received the Ad26.COV2.S COVID-19 vaccine or a placebo. CDR3 residues: CASSPRRRDGYTF. CDR3 DNA sequence: TGTGCCAGCTCACCAAGGCGGAGGGATGGCTACACCTTC.